The clone carrying this T cell receptor (beta chain) was found a few times. Its antigen remains unidentified. TCRdb re-called the RT-PCR reads with MiXCR, one entry per CDR3 protein. Of over 150,000 distinct CDR3 sequences in the sample, roughly a tenth were seen once. This sample is part of a study of response to subunit inactivated influenza vaccine. Study results and limitations: The authors suggested that few new T cells are recruited per seasonal influenza vaccination.

V was pared by 6 bases and J by 3 bases, with 4 bases of the junction left unmatched. There are 15 residues in the CDR3. Looked up from germline, CDR1 is MDHEN and CDR2 is SYDVKM. Sequencing was performed on non-naive T cells sorted from PBMCs, taken 45 days after vaccination. The chain couples TRBV28 to TRBJ2-5; 13 nucleotides agree with TRBD2. The origin of this receptor is a man between 50 and 59 years old who received an inactivated influenza vaccine. CDR3: CASSPGTSGEETQYF. Written as DNA, the CDR3 is TGTGCCAGCAGCCCCGGGACTAGCGGGGAAGAGACCCAGTACTTC.